The T cell receptor (beta chain) described here comes from a study of T cell responses to AZD1222 COVID-19 vaccine (dated by TCRdb to the early 2020s). Study-wide context: TCR sequencing was performed for 230 to 250 trial participants, of whom some 200 were given two doses of AZD1222 and some 26 were given two doses of MenACWY control vaccine. Trial participants were enrolled by age into 18-55, 56-69 and 70-plus year subgroups, with approximately 150, 30 and 60 TCR-sequenced participants respectively.

The time point label here, explained by the study, means: about 28 days (+/-7) after the second vaccine dose. The treatment or condition label, read with the paper, signifies: meningococcal conjugate vaccine given as trial control. Samples from vaccinated people were obtained from the UK trials COV001 and COV002, which included a single-blind randomized controlled phase 2/3 trial of AZD1222 (ChAdOx1 nCoV-19) in healthy adults. For TCRbeta chain sequencing, PBMC samples from trial participants were taken at day 0 and at day 28 after the second dose. The CDR3 regions of human TCRbeta chains were subjected to immunosequencing. The study's processing was this. Repertoire TCRs were matched against a reference library of SARS-CoV-2-specific TCRs generated with the MIRA antigen-specificity platform. Breadth was defined as the fraction of unique TCRs that were SARS-CoV-2-associated, and depth was defined as the fraction of total T cells that were SARS-CoV-2-associated. Using the MIRA data, each spike-specific TCR was assigned both to the spike region to which the TCR was reactive and to a CD4 or CD8 class. Log10-transformed breadth and depth values were compared by one-way ANOVA with Sidak's multiple comparisons tests. TCRdb obtained this table from immuneACCESS and retained in-frame rearrangements with V and J assigned. These tables miss some clones; where compared with another copy, unresolved V genes account for less than half of the shortfall, and the remainder is unexplained. V and J calls and clone size are given by that table; D and trimming were obtained from the DNA. In this sample the table shows about 100,000 clones, about 89% of which occur a single time. The ten largest clones capture 2.5% to 3.5% of the sample.

The germline V gene gives CDR1 as MDHEN and CDR2 as SYDVKM. Trimming removed 3 bases from V and 0 bases from J, leaving 6 bases between the germline ends. There are 14 amino acids in the CDR3, from cysteine to phenylalanine inclusive. CDR3 DNA only is kept here, 42 bases in frame from base 1. Note on this clone: Its binding antigen is unknown. The input lacks base qualities; no much larger clone sits a single base away.

Paper-wide results and their limitations: The whole spike protein was spanned by vaccine-associated CD4 TCRs, and dominant responses were seen in regions 160-218 and 743-854. Participants were mostly white British, with more females than males. The authors suggested clonal diversity may have been underestimated. In the small 56-69-year group, the increase in depth fell short of significance, most likely because of low power. Because no samples from the day 14 peak response were available, repertoires could be characterized only after the peak T cell response. Conclusions about previously exposed vaccinees are limited because only a handful of AZD1222 recipients were SARS-CoV-2 seropositive at baseline. After two AZD1222 doses, spike-specific TCR breadth and depth were significantly higher than at day 0 and than in MenACWY recipients. Reportedly, almost half of the unique spike-specific TCRs recognized epitopes lying outside the regions that are mutated in the B.1.351 and B.1.1.7 variants.

This receptor was identified in an adult who received the MenACWY meningococcal vaccine as a control. This chain joins TRBV28 to TRBJ2-4; there is no confident call for the D gene. The sequencing here drew on peripheral blood, taken 28 days after the second dose of the MenACWY control vaccine. The DNA is as follows: TGTGCCAGCAGTTTCTGGGTAGCCAAAAACATTCAGTACTTC. This translates into CASSFWVAKNIQYF.